A selection of T cell receptor beta chains follows, all from one sample in a study of T cells expressing NK-cell markers. TCRdb re-called the 5' RACE reads and gives one entry per CDR3 protein, without DNA. Its clone listing holds 140,000 or so distinct CDR3 sequences. Specimen: blood T cells: a sorted CD56 or NKG2C T cell subset, CD4+ or CD8+ T cells, or bulk PBMC T cells (not recorded which). The receptors derive from a man aged 18 to 30 in good health. Each CDR3 is given with its conserved first and last residue.

>TRBV14|16|TRBJ2-1
CASSLGGGSSYNEQFF
>TRBV6-1|17|TRBJ2-3
CASRPRQIRRPTDTQYF
>TRBV9|13|TRBJ2-3
CASSQQRTDTQYF
>TRBV12-3/TRBV12-4|13|TRBJ1-4
CASSYLPGEKLFF
>TRBV2|13|TRBJ2-1
CASIGSLYNEQFF
>TRBV7-8|15|TRBJ2-5
CASSTGLAGVETQYF
>TRBV7-9|15|TRBJ2-6
CASSLPGTGANVLTF
>TRBV20-1|15|TRBJ2-1
CSARQQAGGPGEQFF
>TRBV4-3|13|TRBJ2-1
CASSQEGRYEQFF
>TRBV9|14|TRBJ2-7
CASSVEGSSYEQYF
>TRBV13|13|TRBJ2-7
CASSSDASYEQYF
>TRBV28|14|TRBJ2-1
CATAPTSGNNEQFF
>TRBV20-1|17|TRBJ2-1
CSASRTSGRATYNEQFF
>TRBV6-2/TRBV6-3|14|TRBJ2-3
CATSGIPYTDTQYF
>TRBV19|15|TRBJ2-5
CASSTNRDSAETQYF
>TRBV5-1|13|TRBJ2-1
CASSFRYNNEQFF
>TRBV10-3|15|TRBJ2-7
CAIRTRGTKDYEQYF
>TRBV7-9|12|TRBJ2-7
CASSGINYEQYF
>TRBV7-6|15|TRBJ2-1
CASSLGRTGANEQFF
>TRBV4-3|13|TRBJ2-7
CASSQDQVYEQYF
>TRBV20-1|16|TRBJ2-5
CSAPSSPGQEQETQYF
>TRBV25-1|16|TRBJ2-1
CASSESRETREDEQFF
>TRBV19|17|TRBJ1-1
CASSIPHLTGENTEAFF
>TRBV4-3|17|TRBJ2-2
CASSQDGGGGLAGELFF
>TRBV7-8|15|TRBJ2-7
CASSRWAREQDEQYF
>TRBV3-1|17|TRBJ2-5
CASSQVDPSGSGETQYF
>TRBV30|13|TRBJ1-1
CAWSTVGGVEAFF
>TRBV14|14|TRBJ2-5
CASSQELGMETQYF
>TRBV12-3/TRBV12-4|15|TRBJ2-1
CASRTTTGFRYEQFF
>TRBV29-1|15|TRBJ2-3
CSVNGGQGGADTQYF
>TRBV7-2|17|TRBJ2-7
CASSLGSGTSLSYEQYF
>TRBV27|15|TRBJ1-1
CASSPGQGLNTEAFF
>TRBV4-1|14|TRBJ1-1
CASSQDWSGSEAFF
>TRBV7-2|13|TRBJ2-1
CASRGGNYNEQFF
>TRBV2|15|TRBJ1-1
CASTHWDSPNTEAFF
>TRBV10-3|14|TRBJ1-2
CAIKSPETVYGYTF
>TRBV15|16|TRBJ2-1
CATSRARAGALNEQFF
>TRBV4-1|17|TRBJ2-7
CASSLSPPETIPYEQYF
>TRBV9|13|TRBJ2-7
CASSGLIWDEQYF
>TRBV5-1|15|TRBJ2-1
CASSLEGSSYNEQFF
>TRBV29-1|13|TRBJ2-2
CSVVGGGGGELFF
>TRBV12-3/TRBV12-4|15|TRBJ2-7
CASSLPGLGLSEQYF
>TRBV6-2/TRBV6-3|17|TRBJ2-3
CASSGPGLALSTDTQYF
>TRBV11-1|18|TRBJ2-1
CASSGTSGRRGSYNEQFF
>TRBV19|15|TRBJ2-1
CASNEGLTAGNEQFF
>TRBV5-1|12|TRBJ2-1
CASSLRVDEQFF
>TRBV5-4|16|TRBJ2-5
CASSLKTSGSGETQYF
>TRBV28|13|TRBJ2-7
CASKRGLYYEQYF
>TRBV15|15|TRBJ2-7
CATSRSRGRNYEQYF
>TRBV6-1|14|TRBJ2-3
CASRLAGDTDTQYF
>TRBV5-6|17|TRBJ2-5
CASSSHLAGVRQETQYF
>TRBV19|15|TRBJ2-1
CASSIGVRVRDEQFF
>TRBV12-3/TRBV12-4|15|TRBJ1-1
CASSQQTWGNTEAFF
>TRBV11-2|16|TRBJ2-2
CASSLGTGTNTGELFF
>TRBV19|11|TRBJ1-3
CASGQGNTIYF
>TRBV7-9|14|TRBJ2-7
CASSPAGGPYEQYF
>TRBV6-5|14|TRBJ1-1
CASSSGGLVTEAFF
>TRBV4-1|15|TRBJ2-2
CASSQTGTSSGELFF
>TRBV7-7|14|TRBJ2-2
CASSRGVGAGELFF
>TRBV6-5|14|TRBJ2-3
CASSSSLSIDTQYF